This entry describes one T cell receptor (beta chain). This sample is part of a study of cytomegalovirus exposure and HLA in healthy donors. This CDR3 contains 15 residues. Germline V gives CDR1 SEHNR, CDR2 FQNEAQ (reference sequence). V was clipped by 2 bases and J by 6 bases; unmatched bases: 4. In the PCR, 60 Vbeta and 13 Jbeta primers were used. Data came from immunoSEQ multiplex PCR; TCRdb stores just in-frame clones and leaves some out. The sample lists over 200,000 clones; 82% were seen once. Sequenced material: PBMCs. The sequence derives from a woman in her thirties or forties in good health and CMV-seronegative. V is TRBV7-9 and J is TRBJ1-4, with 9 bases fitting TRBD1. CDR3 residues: CASSLPGQGDEKLFF. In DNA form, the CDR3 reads TGTGCCAGCAGCTTACCGGGACAGGGAGATGAAAAACTGTTTTTT.